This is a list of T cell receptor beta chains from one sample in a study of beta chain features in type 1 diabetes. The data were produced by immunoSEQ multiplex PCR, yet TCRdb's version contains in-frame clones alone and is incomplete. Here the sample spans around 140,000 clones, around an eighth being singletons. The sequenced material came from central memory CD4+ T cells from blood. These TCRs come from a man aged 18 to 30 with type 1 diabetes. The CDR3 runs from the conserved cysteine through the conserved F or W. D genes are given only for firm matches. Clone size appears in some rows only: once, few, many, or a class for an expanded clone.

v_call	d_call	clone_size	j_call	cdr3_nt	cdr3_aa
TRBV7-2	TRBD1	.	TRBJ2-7	TGTGCCAGCAGCATCAGGGACAGGGGATCCTACGAGCAGTACTTC	CASSIRDRGSYEQYF
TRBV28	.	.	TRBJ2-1	TGTGCCAGCAGTTTTGCGGGACCCTTAGAGGATGAGCAGTTCTTC	CASSFAGPLEDEQFF
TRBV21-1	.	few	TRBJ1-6	TGTGCCAGCAGCTTTCGCCCGGGACGGGCTTATTCACCCCTCCACTTT	CASSFRPGRAYSPLHF
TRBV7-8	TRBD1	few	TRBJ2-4	TGTGCCAGCAGCTTTAAGGGACAGGGACTAGCCAAAAACATTCAGTACTTC	CASSFKGQGLAKNIQYF
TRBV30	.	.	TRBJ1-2	TGTGCCTGGAGTACGACTTACTATGGCTACACCTTC	CAWSTTYYGYTF
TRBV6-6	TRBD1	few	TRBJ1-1	TGTGCCAGCAGCCCCGGACAGGGATATGGTGGCACTGAAGCTTTCTTT	CASSPGQGYGGTEAFF
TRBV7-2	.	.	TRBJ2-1	TGTGCCAGCAGACCCAAGACAGTCTCCTACAATGAGCAGTTCTTC	CASRPKTVSYNEQFF
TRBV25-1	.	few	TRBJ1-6	TGTGCCAGCAGTGGGGGGCGCGGGACGGTTAAGACACCCCTCCACTTT	CASSGGRGTVKTPLHF
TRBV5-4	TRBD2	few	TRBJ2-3	TGTGCCAGCAGCTTGTCCGGGGGGGAAGATACGCAGTATTTT	CASSLSGGEDTQYF
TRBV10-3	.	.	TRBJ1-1	TGTGCCATCAGTGATGGGGTGAACACTGAAGCTTTCTTT	CAISDGVNTEAFF
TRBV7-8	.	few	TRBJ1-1	TGTGCCAGCAGCTTAGCAAGTGTAAACACTGAAGCTTTCTTT	CASSLASVNTEAFF
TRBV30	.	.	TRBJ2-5	TGTGCCTGGTCTGTCGAATCCAGCCCGAGAGAGACCCAGTACTTC	CAWSVESSPRETQYF
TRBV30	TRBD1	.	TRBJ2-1	TGTGCCTGGAGTGGGGACAGGGGGGCCTACAATGAGCAGTTCTTC	CAWSGDRGAYNEQFF
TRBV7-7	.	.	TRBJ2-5	TGTGCCAGCAGCTTACAGGGTGGCCAAGAGACCCAGTACTTC	CASSLQGGQETQYF